Sequencing of this TCR beta chain was carried out in a study of shared clonotypes between healthy human individuals. Across the study: Three plates were used per donor for CD4 naive, three for CD4 memory, two for CD8 naive and one for CD8 memory.

Findings and limits, study-wide: Large depth notwithstanding, sorted-subset sequencing proved incomplete by rarefaction. Several donors held about 4.6% of naive CD4 clonotypes in common.

Repertoires were generated with immunoSEQ multiplex PCR, while TCRdb's copy carries only in-frame clones and drops some. Altogether about 1.1 million clones are present, 70% to 85% being singletons, with the ten largest covering approximately 0.95%. A remark on this clone: As yet, its antigen is unknown.

This CDR3 is built from 12 residues. V lost 0 bases and J lost 7, with 4 bases in between. CDR1 and CDR2 from the germline V gene are LNHNV and YYDKDF (reference sequence). The chain carries TRBV15 and TRBJ1-5; no clear D. This TCR was sampled from a man aged 18 to 29 in good health. Some clones in this sample may be carry-over from other donors' samples. What was sequenced was memory CD4+ T cells from PBMCs. Subset indicated: CD45RA-negative fraction. Here the CDR3 DNA reads TGTGCCACCAGCAGAGATGGCCAGCCCCAGCATTTT. It translates to CATSRDGQPQHF.